The 27 T cell receptor beta chains below all came from one sample that was sequenced in a study of tumor-infiltrating lymphocytes in primary liver carcinoma. Priming with a constant-region primer yielded TCR beta cDNA from roughly 490 ng total RNA. Generation of the TCR beta libraries relied on three nested multiplex PCR rounds using slightly modified ARM-PCR. Each of the first two PCR rounds ran 9 to 11 cycles with TRBV1-TRBV30 forward and C-beta reverse primers. MiXCR was run by TCRdb on the multiplex PCR reads, yielding one entry per CDR3 protein. The data contain about 310,000 distinct CDR3 sequences, 58% of them singletons. For blood RNA, unsorted whole blood served as the source, and germline DNA was extracted too. Sequenced: peripheral blood. The receptors stem from a woman in her 30s with primary liver carcinoma and hepatitis B virus infection.

The V call is TRBV7-9, the J call TRBJ2-2; the D is unclear. The CDR3 is 15 residues long. Germline V CDR1 and CDR2: SEHNR, FQNEAQ (reference sequence). The germline V and J ends were trimmed by 3 bases and 3 bases, with 11 bases remaining between them. CDR3 nucleotides: TGTGCCAGCAGCTTGGGGTTTCGCGACACCGGGGAGCTGTTTTTT. This codes for CASSLGFRDTGELFF.

As to this clonotype: Given a much more abundant clone one base away, this may be a read error. The CDR3 DNA is TGTGCCAGCAGTCCGGACTCCCATGAGCAGTACTTC. The encoded protein is CASSPDSHEQYF. J is TRBJ2-1 and V is TRBV12-3 or TRBV12-4, with D possibly matching TRBD2 (5 bases). Matching the DNA end better, TRBJ2-7 makes the J call doubtful. The CDR3 covers 12 residues.

Details on this clonotype: The junction does not match germline at one end; this may be a read error. The chain links TRBV6-5 to TRBJ2-7; D is unresolved. CDR3 length: 14 amino acids. The germline V gene encodes CDR1 MNHEY and CDR2 SVGAGI. The CDR3 region is CTSKVGGNSYEQYF. In DNA form, the CDR3 reads TGTACCAGCAAGGTCGGCGGAAACTCCTACGAGCAGTACTTC.

In its sample, this clonotype was seen many times. This chain links TRBV12-3 or TRBV12-4 with TRBJ1-2, with 7 nucleotides matching TRBD1. The CDR3 is made up of 14 amino acids. The V and J ends lost 3 bases and 8 bases, in that order; junction bases with no gene match: 9. As DNA, the CDR3 is TGTGCCAGCAGTTTGCGACAGGGCAATGGGGGCTACACCTTC. This translates into CASSLRQGNGGYTF.

Regarding this clonotype: The junction and the germline gene differ at one end; a read error may be behind it. The rearrangement uses TRBV11-2 and TRBJ2-3, with TRBD2 matching 8 bases. The germline CDR1 and CDR2 sequences are SGHAT and FQNNGV. The CDR3 contains 11 residues. Here the CDR3 DNA reads TGTGCCAGCAATCATAGCGGGACGCAGTGTTTT. Translation gives CASNHSGTQCF.

The rearrangement links TRBV20-1 to TRBJ2-7, with a weak D call TRBD1 (5 bases). Germline-derived CDR1 and CDR2 are DFQATT and SNEGSKA (reference sequence). CDR3 size: 13 residues. V shed 2 bases and J shed 7 bases, with 15 bases lying between them. This CDR3 is CSARLGALREQYF. For the CDR3, the DNA is TGCAGTGCTAGACTAGGGGCCCTAAGGGAGCAGTACTTC.

Notes on this clonotype: Sequence at one end of the junction differs from germline and may be a read error. The chain is built from TRBV12-3 or TRBV12-4 and TRBJ2-3; 11 bases agree with TRBD2. This CDR3 has 14 amino acids. CDR3 residues: CASGTSGSTDTQCF. DNA of the CDR3: TGTGCCAGTGGGACTAGCGGTAGCACAGATACGCAGTGTTTT.

The chain carries TRBV12-3 or TRBV12-4 and TRBJ2-7; a weak D match, TRBD1 (5 bases). The CDR3 runs to 16 residues. V lost 5 bases and J 2 bases, leaving 19 bases between the germline ends. DNA for the CDR3: TGTGCCAGCAGTAAAAAGGACATGGATGGGCCCTACGAGCAGTACTTC. Amino acid sequence: CASSKKDMDGPYEQYF.

The chain combines TRBV6-2 or TRBV6-3 with TRBJ1-1, with D perhaps matching TRBD1 (6 bases). The germline V gene encodes CDR1 MNHEY and CDR2 SVGEGT. Trimming pared 7 bases from V and 0 bases from J, leaving 12 bases between. The length of the CDR3 is 14 residues. DNA for the CDR3: TGTGCCAGCATTGAAGACAGGATGAACACTGAAGCTTTCTTT. Translation gives CASIEDRMNTEAFF.

The chain combines TRBV12-3 or TRBV12-4 with TRBJ2-1; tentatively, D is TRBD2 (5 bases). This CDR3 is built from 15 residues. The germline V and J ends were trimmed by 2 bases and 8 bases, with 16 bases remaining between them. CDR3 sequence (DNA): TGTGCCAGCAGTTTAACGAACACCGCGGGTCATGAGCAGTTCTTC. Translated: CASSLTNTAGHEQFF.

This clonotype was detected a few times. The rearrangement uses TRBV14 and TRBJ2-5; possibly TRBD1 for D (5 bases). Germline-derived CDR1 and CDR2 are SGHDN and FVKESK. The CDR3 covers 15 residues. The V gene lost 1 base and the J gene lost 5 bases, with 14 bases spanning the gap. The CDR3 region is CASSQVQGMGETQYF. The CDR3 coding sequence is TGTGCCAGCAGCCAAGTCCAGGGTATGGGGGAGACCCAGTACTTC.

As regards this clonotype: No conserved phenylalanine or tryptophan is present at the end of the CDR3, so a read error is the likely explanation. The rearrangement links TRBV12-3 or TRBV12-4 to TRBJ2-5, with D possibly being TRBD1 (5 bases). This CDR3 has 12 amino acids. Deletions cut 8 bases from V and 7 bases from J, with 14 bases between. CDR3 amino acids: CASSLREVTQYL. CDR3 DNA: TGTGCCAGCTCACTCAGGGAAGTGACCCAGTACCTC.

The genes are TRBV6-5 and TRBJ2-1; D is unclear. Germline CDR1 is MNHEY and CDR2 is SVGAGI. The CDR3 covers 18 residues. With 2 bases removed from V and 0 bases from J, the gap between germline ends came to 17 bases. CDR3 bases: TGTGCCAGCAGTTACACGAAGATCACTCCCAGCTCCTACAATGAGCAGTTCTTC. It encodes CASSYTKITPSSYNEQFF.

A remark on this clonotype: Given the absence of the conserved phenylalanine or tryptophan at the CDR3 end, a read error is likely. This rearrangement joins TRBV12-3 or TRBV12-4 to TRBJ1-1; TRBD1 aligns across 9 bases. V was pared by 4 bases and J by 3 bases, with 3 bases of the junction left unmatched. The CDR3 is made up of 14 amino acids. The CDR3 here is CASSSRTGDTEAFL. CDR3 DNA sequence: TGTGCCAGCAGTTCCCGGACAGGGGACACTGAAGCTTTCCTT.

J is TRBJ2-2 and V is TRBV5-1; D not resolved. The germline V gene encodes CDR1 SGHRS and CDR2 YFSETQ. CDR3 length equals 11 residues. V lost 3 bases, J lost 7 bases, and 4 bases lay in between. This chain's CDR3 is CASSYNGELFF. The CDR3, as DNA: TGCGCCAGCAGCTACAACGGGGAGCTGTTTTTT.

CDR3 bases: TGCGCCAGCAGGAGGGTAGGGACTAGCGGGACTTCAGATACGCAGTATTTT. Its translation is CASRRVGTSGTSDTQYF. The chain uses TRBV5-1 and TRBJ2-3; 13 nucleotides align to TRBD2. V lost 5 bases to trimming and J lost 4 bases; unmatched junction nucleotides: 10. The CDR3 consists of 17 residues. Germline lookup yields CDR1 SGHRS and CDR2 YFSETQ.

This clonotype appeared many times. The rearrangement uses TRBV6-6 and TRBJ2-2, with D tentatively TRBD2 (7 bases). CDR3 length: 14 amino acids. Deletions cut 3 bases from V and 9 bases from J, with 14 bases between. The V gene's germline CDR1 is MNHNY and CDR2 SVGAGI (reference sequence). The CDR3 bases are TGTGCCAGCAGTTATCCGGGGGGCGGCAGGGAGCTGTTTTTT. It codes for CASSYPGGGRELFF.

The rearrangement uses TRBV5-4 and TRBJ2-2; 8 positions match TRBD1. The CDR3 runs 15 residues. Germline values: CDR1 SGHNT, CDR2 YYREEE (reference sequence). Unmatched junction bases numbered 3, after V lost 4 bases and J lost 1 base. In DNA form, the CDR3 reads TGTGCCAGCAGCGAGGGGACAGGGAACACCGGGGAGCTGTTTTTT. Encoded protein: CASSEGTGNTGELFF. Drawing the rest from reference TRBV5-4 and TRBJ2-2, the complete variable domain is ETGVTQSPTHLIKTRGQQVTLRCSSQSGHNTVSWYQQALGQGPQFIFQYYREEENGRGNFPPRFSGLQFPNYSSELNVNALELDDSALYLCASSEGTGNTGELFFGEGSRLTVL.

The V and J genes are TRBV7-3 and TRBJ2-1; no reliable D call. V lost 0 bases and J 6 bases, leaving 9 bases between the germline ends. The CDR3 runs 14 residues. CDR1 SGHTA and CDR2 FQGTGA come from the germline V gene. The chain's CDR3 is CASSLTRASNEQFF. CDR3 DNA: TGTGCCAGCAGCTTAACGCGAGCGAGCAATGAGCAGTTCTTC.

CDR3 amino acids: CASSPSRWGDTEAFF. The CDR3 DNA reads as TGTGCCAGCAGCCCCTCCCGATGGGGTGACACTGAAGCTTTCTTT. The V call is TRBV7-9, the J call TRBJ1-1; D not certain. CDR1 and CDR2 (germline): SEHNR, FQNEAQ (reference sequence). Trimming took off 5 bases at V and 3 bases at J, with 16 bases between the two ends. The CDR3 loop spans 15 amino acids.

The table lists this clonotype with many counts. The chain employs TRBV12-3 or TRBV12-4 and TRBJ1-1; weak D call: TRBD1 (6 bases). This CDR3 is 11 amino acids long. CDR3 bases: TGTGTCACGGCCGGGGGCGGTGAAGCTTTCTTT. It encodes CVTAGGGEAFF.

In the case of this clonotype: A much larger clone lies a single base off, so this may be a read error. The chain joins TRBV29-1 to TRBJ2-2; TRBD2 matches 8 bases. This CDR3 has 14 residues. Germline V gene sequence: CDR1 SQVTM, CDR2 ANQGSEA. For the CDR3, the DNA is TGCAGCGGTACCGGGACTAGTAATCCCGGGAAGCTGTTTTTT. Protein product: CSGTGTSNPGKLFF.

Ten or more counts support this clonotype. V usage is TRBV29-1 and J usage is TRBJ2-4; D unclear. The length of the CDR3 is 15 residues. The ends were cut back, 4 bases at V and 0 bases at J, with 13 bases in the middle. Looked up from germline, CDR1 is SQVTM and CDR2 is ANQGSEA. DNA for the CDR3: TGCAGCGTTGTCGTGGGGAATCTAGCCAAAAACATTCAGTACTTC. It codes for CSVVVGNLAKNIQYF.

V gene TRBV5-4 combines with J gene TRBJ2-3; D not certain. The CDR3 has 13 residues. Germline CDR1 SGHNT, CDR2 YYREEE (reference sequence). V was clipped by 4 bases and J by 6 bases, with 12 bases between them. The CDR3 here is CASSPGRVDTQYF. The CDR3 nucleotides are TGTGCCAGCAGCCCCGGTCGGGTCGATACGCAGTATTTT.

This clonotype was found a few times. The rearrangement uses TRBV12-3 or TRBV12-4 and TRBJ1-1, with no clear D. This CDR3 is built from 16 residues. The ends were cut back, 2 bases at V and 7 bases at J, with 20 bases in the middle. The CDR3: CASSLSLSRAVVEAFF. For the CDR3, the DNA is TGTGCCAGCAGTTTATCGCTTAGCCGGGCAGTGGTTGAAGCTTTCTTT.

This clonotype was recorded once. A read error is possible here, since a much larger clone lies one base away. The conserved final phenylalanine or tryptophan is absent from the CDR3, which likely points to a read error. This chain connects TRBV6-5 to TRBJ2-1, with TRBD2 matching 8 bases. Losses at the gene ends were 6 bases for V and 2 bases for J; bases not matched to a gene: 9. This CDR3 region has 16 residues. Germline V gene lookup returns CDR1 MNHEY and CDR2 SVGAGI. The CDR3 DNA reads as TGTGCCAGCAGCCCCCGCGAGCGGGAGACCTACAATGAGCAGTTCTCC. It specifies CASSPRERETYNEQFS.

For this clonotype: The conserved final phenylalanine or tryptophan is absent from the CDR3, which likely points to a read error. The chain uses TRBV11-3 and TRBJ2-7; 8 nucleotides line up with TRBD1. The CDR3 has 13 amino acids. Germline V gene lookup returns CDR1 SGHNT and CDR2 YENEEA. V shed 5 bases, J shed 5 bases, and the junction held 5 bases outside the gene matches. The CDR3 sequence: CASSDRGRHEQYL. The DNA of the CDR3 is TGTGCCAGCAGCGACAGGGGCAGACACGAGCAGTACCTG.